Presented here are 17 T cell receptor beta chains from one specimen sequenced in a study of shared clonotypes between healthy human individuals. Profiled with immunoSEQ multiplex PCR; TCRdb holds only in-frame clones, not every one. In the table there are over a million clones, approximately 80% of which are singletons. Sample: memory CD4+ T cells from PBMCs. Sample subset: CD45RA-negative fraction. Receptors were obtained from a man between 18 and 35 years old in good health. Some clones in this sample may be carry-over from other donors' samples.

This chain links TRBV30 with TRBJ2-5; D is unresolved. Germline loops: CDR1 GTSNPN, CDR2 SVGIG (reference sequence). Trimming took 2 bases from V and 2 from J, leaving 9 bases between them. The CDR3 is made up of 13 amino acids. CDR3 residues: CAWSQAAQETQYF. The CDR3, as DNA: TGTGCCTGGAGTCAGGCCGCTCAAGAGACCCAGTACTTC. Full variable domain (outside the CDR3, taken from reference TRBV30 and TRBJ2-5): SQTIHQWPATLVQPVGSPLSLECTVEGTSNPNLYWYRQAAGRGLQLLFYSVGIGQISSEVPQNLSASRPQDRQFILSSKKLLLSDSGFYLCAWSQAAQETQYFGPGTRLLVL.

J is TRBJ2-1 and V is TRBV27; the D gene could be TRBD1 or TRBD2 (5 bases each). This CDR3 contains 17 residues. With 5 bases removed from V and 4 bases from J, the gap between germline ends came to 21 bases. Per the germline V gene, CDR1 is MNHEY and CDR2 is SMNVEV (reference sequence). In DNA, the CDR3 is TGTGCCAGCAGTCGGACACTAGTAGCCCAGTTGTACAATGAGCAGTTCTTC. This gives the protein CASSRTLVAQLYNEQFF.

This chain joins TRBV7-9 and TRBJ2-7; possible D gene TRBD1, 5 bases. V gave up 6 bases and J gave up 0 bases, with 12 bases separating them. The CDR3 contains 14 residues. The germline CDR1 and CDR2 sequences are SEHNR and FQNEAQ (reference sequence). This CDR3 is CASSPDRSSYEQYF. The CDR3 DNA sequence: TGTGCCAGCAGTCCAGACAGAAGCTCCTACGAGCAGTACTTC.

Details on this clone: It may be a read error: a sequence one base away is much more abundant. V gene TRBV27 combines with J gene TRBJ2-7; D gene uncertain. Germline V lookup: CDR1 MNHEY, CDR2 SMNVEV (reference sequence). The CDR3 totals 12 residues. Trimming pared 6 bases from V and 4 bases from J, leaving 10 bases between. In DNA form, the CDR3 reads TGTGCCAGCAGGTCCCTCTCGTACGAGCAGTACTTC. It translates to CASRSLSYEQYF.

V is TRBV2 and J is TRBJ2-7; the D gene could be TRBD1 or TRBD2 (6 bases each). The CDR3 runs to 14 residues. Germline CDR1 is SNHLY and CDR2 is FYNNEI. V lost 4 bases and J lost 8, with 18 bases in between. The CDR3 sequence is CASSVGGPTSKQYF. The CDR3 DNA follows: TGTGCCAGCAGTGTGGGGGGCCCGACTTCGAAGCAGTACTTC.

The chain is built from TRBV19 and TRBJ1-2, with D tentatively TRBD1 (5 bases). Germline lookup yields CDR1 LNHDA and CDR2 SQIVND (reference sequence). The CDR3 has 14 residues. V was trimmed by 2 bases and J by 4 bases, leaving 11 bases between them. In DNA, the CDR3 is TGTGCCAGTAGTATATCCGACAGACTCTATGGCTACACCTTC. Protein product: CASSISDRLYGYTF.

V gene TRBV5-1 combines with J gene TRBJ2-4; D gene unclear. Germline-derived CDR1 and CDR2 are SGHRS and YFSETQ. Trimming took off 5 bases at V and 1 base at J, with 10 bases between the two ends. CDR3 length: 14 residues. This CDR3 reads CASSSSQAKNIQYF. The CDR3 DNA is TGCGCCAGCAGTTCATCACAGGCCAAAAACATTCAGTACTTC.

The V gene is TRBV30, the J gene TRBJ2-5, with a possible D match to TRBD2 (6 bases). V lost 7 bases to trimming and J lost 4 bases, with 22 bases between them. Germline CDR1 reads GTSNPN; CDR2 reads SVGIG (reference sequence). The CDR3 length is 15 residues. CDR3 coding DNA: TGTGCCTCCTACCCTGGGACTGCGAGGAGAGAGACCCAGTACTTC. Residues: CASYPGTARRETQYF.

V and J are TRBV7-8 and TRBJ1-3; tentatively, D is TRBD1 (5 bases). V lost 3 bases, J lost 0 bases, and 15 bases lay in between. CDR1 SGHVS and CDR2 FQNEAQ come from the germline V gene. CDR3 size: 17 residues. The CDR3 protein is CASSFIGRGFSGNTIYF. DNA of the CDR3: TGTGCCAGCAGCTTTATAGGTAGGGGCTTCTCTGGAAACACCATATATTTT.

Written as DNA, the CDR3 is TGTGCCAGCAGCCTAAGAGATGGATTGGGAGAGACCCAGTACTTC. The encoded protein is CASSLRDGLGETQYF. This rearrangement joins TRBV9 to TRBJ2-5; no firm D call. CDR3 length: 15 residues. Trimming left V 4 bases short and J 4 bases short, with 17 bases between. Germline CDR1 is SGDLS and CDR2 is YYNGEE.

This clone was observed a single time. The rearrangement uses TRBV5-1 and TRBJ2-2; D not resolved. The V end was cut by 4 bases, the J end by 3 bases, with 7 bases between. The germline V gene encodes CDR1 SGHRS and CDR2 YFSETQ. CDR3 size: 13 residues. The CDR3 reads CASSRFDTGELFF. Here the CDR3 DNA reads TGCGCCAGCAGCCGTTTCGACACCGGGGAGCTGTTTTTT.

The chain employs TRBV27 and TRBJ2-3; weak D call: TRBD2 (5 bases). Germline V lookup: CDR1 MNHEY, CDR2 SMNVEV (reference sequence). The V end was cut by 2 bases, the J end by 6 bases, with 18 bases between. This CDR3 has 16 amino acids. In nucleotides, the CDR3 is TGTGCCAGCAGTTTAGGGCTGGGTCTGGGAGAGGATACGCAGTATTTT. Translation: CASSLGLGLGEDTQYF.

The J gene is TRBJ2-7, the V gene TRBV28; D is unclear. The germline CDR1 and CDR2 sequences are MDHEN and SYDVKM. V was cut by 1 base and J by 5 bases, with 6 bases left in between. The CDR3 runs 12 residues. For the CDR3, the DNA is TGTGCCAGCAGTTTATCGGCCCACGAGCAGTACTTC. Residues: CASSLSAHEQYF.

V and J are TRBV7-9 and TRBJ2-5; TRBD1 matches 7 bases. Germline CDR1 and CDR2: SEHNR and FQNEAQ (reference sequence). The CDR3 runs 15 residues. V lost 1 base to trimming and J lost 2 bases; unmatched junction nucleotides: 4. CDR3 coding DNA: TGTGCCAGCAGCTTAGTTCCGGGACAGCAAGAGACCCAGTACTTC. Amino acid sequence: CASSLVPGQQETQYF.

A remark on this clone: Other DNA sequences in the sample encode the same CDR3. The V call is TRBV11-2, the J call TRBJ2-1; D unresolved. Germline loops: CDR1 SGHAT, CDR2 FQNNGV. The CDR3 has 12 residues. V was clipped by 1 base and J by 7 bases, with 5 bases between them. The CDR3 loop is CASSLVGNEQFF. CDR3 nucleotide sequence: TGTGCCAGCAGCTTAGTTGGTAATGAGCAGTTCTTC. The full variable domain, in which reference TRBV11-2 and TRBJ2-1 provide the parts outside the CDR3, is EAGVAQSPRYKIIEKRQSVAFWCNPISGHATLYWYQQILGQGPKLLIQFQNNGVVDDSQLPKDRFSAERLKGVDSTLKIQPAKLEDSAVYLCASSLVGNEQFFGPGTRLTVL.

This CDR3 reads CASSEAGDEQYF. For the CDR3, the DNA is TGTGCCAGCAGTGAAGCCGGGGACGAGCAGTACTTC. This chain connects TRBV2 to TRBJ2-7, with D possibly TRBD2 on 5 matching bases. Trimming removed 0 bases at V and 5 bases at J, with 5 bases between. Germline lookup yields CDR1 SNHLY and CDR2 FYNNEI. The CDR3 length is 12 residues.

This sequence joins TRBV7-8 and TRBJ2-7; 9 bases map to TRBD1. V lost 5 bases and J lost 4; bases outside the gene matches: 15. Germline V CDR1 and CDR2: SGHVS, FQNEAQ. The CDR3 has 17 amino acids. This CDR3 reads CASSKGTGTGTTYEQYF. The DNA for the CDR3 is TGTGCCAGCAGCAAAGGAACCGGGACAGGGACAACGTACGAGCAGTACTTC. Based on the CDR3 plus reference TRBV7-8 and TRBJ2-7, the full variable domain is GAGVSQSPRYKVAKRGQDVALRCDPISGHVSLFWYQQALGQGPEFLTYFQNEAQLDKSGLPSDRFFAERPEGSVSTLKIQRTQQEDSAVYLCASSKGTGTGTTYEQYFGPGTRLTVT.